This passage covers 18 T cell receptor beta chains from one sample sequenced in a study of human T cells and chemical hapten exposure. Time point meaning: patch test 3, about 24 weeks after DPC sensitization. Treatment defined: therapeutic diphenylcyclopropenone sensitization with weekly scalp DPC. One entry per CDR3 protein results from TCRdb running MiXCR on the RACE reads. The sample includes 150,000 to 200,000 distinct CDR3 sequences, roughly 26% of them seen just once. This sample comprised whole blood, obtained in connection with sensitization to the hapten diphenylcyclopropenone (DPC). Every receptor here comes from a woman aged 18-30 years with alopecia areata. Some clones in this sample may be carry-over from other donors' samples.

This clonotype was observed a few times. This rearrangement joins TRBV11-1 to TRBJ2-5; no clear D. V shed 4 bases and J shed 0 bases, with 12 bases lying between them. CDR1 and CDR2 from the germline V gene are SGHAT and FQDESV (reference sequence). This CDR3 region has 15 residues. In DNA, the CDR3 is TGTGCCAGCAGCTCATACTACGAGTACCAAGAGACCCAGTACTTC. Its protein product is CASSSYYEYQETQYF.

CDR3 DNA sequence: TGTGCCAGCAGTCCTAAACCCGGACTAGCGGGAGGGAATGAGCAGTTCTTC. Its protein product is CASSPKPGLAGGNEQFF. The V call is TRBV25-1, the J call TRBJ2-1, with 15 nucleotides matching TRBD2. Germline V gives CDR1 MGHDK, CDR2 SYGVNS. CDR3 size: 17 residues. With 5 bases clipped from V and 7 bases from J, the junction kept 9 bases outside the gene matches.

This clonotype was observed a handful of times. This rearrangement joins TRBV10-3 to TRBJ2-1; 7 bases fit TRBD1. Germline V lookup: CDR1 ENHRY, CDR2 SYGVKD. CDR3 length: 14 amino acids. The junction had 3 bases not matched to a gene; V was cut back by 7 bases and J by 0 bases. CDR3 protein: CAINRDSSYNEQFF. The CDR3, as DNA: TGTGCCATCAACCGGGACAGCTCCTACAATGAGCAGTTCTTC.

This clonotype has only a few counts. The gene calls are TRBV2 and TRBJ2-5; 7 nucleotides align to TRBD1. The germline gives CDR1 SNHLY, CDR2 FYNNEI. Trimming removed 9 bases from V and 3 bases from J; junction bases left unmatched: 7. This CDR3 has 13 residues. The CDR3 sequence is CASFVGTEETQYF. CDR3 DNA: TGTGCCAGTTTCGTGGGGACAGAAGAGACCCAGTACTTC.

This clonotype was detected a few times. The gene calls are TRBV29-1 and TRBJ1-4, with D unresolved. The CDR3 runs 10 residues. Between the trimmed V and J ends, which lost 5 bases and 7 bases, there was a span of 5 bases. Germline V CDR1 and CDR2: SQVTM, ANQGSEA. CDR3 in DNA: TGCAGCGTTCAAGCTGAAAAACTGTTTTTT. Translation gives CSVQAEKLFF. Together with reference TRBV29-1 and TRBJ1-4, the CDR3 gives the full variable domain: SAVISQKPSRDICQRGTSLTIQCQVDSQVTMMFWYRQQPGQSLTLIATANQGSEATYESGFVIDKFPISRPNLTFSTLTVSNMSPEDSSIYLCSVQAEKLFFGSGTQLSVL.

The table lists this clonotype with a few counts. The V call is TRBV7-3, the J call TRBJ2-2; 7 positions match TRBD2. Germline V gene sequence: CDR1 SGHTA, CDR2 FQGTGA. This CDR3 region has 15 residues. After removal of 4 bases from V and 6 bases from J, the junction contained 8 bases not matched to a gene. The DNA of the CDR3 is TGTGCCAGCAGCTCAAGCCTGAGCGGGGCCGGGGAGCTGTTTTTT. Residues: CASSSSLSGAGELFF.

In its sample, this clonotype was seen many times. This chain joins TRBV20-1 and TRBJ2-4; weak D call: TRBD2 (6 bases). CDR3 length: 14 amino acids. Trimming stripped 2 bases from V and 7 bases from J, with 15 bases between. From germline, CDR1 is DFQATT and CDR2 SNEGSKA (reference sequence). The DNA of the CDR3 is TGCAGTGCTAGATACTTTCGCGGGGCCAACATTCAGTACTTC. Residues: CSARYFRGANIQYF.

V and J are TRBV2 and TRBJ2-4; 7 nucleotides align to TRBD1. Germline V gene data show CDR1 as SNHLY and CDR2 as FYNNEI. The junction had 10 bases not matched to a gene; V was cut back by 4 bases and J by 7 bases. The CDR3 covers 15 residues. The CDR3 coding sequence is TGTGCCAGCAGTGTTCATGAGACAGGGTATAACATTCAGTACTTC. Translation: CASSVHETGYNIQYF.

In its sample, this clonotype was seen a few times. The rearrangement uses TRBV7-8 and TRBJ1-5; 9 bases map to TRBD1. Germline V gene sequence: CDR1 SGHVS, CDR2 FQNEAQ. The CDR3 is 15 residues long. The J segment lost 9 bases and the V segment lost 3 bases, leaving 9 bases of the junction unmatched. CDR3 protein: CASSFPGQGLGPQHF. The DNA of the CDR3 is TGTGCCAGCAGCTTCCCGGGACAGGGCTTAGGGCCCCAGCATTTT.

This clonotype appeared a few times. CDR3 DNA sequence: TGTGCCAGCAGTTCTGGATTCACCATATATTTT. Protein: CASSSGFTIYF. This chain joins TRBV12-3 or TRBV12-4 and TRBJ1-3, with unresolved D. This CDR3 has 11 residues. Trimming stripped 4 bases from V and 9 bases from J, with 7 bases between.

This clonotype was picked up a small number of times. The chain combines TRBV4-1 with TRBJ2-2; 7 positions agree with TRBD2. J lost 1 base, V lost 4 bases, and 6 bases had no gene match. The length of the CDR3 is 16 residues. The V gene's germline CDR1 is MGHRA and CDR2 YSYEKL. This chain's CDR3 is CASSRPGLQNTGELFF. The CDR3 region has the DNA TGCGCCAGCAGCCGCCCGGGACTACAGAACACCGGGGAGCTGTTTTTT.

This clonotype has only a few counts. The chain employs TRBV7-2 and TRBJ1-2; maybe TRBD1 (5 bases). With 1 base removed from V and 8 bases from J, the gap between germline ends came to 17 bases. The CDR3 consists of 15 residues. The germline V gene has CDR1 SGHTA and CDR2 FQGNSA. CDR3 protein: CASSLGSMGGRGYTF. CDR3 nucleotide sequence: TGTGCCAGCAGCTTAGGGAGTATGGGGGGACGAGGCTACACCTTC.

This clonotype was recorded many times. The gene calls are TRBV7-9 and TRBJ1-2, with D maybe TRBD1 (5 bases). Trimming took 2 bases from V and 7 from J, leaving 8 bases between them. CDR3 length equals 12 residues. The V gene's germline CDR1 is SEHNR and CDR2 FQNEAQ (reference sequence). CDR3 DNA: TGTGCCAGCAGCTTAAGGGGTTCTGGCTACACCTTC. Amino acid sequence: CASSLRGSGYTF.

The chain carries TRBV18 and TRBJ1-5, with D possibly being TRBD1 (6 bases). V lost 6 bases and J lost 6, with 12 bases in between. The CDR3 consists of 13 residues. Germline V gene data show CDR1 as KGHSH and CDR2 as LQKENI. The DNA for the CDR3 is TGTGCCAGCTCTGCAGGGGCACCTCAGCCCCAGCATTTT. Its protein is CASSAGAPQPQHF.

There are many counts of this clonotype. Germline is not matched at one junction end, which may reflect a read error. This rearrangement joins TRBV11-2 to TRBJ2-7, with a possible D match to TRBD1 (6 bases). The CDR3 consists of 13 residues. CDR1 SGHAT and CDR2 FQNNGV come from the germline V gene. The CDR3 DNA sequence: TGTGCCAGCAGCATAGACAGGCCCTACGAGCAGTACTTC. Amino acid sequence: CASSIDRPYEQYF.

Here the CDR3 DNA reads TGCGCCAGCAGCAGGGGACTCTCCTACGAGCAGTACTTC. Protein: CASSRGLSYEQYF. The gene calls are TRBV5-1 and TRBJ2-7, with a tentative D call TRBD2 (6 bases). Trimming took off 4 bases at V and 0 bases at J, with 8 bases between the two ends. The CDR3 runs 13 residues. Germline V gives CDR1 SGHRS, CDR2 YFSETQ. The variable domain in full, with the rest retrieved from reference TRBV5-1 and TRBJ2-7, is KAGVTQTPRYLIKTRGQQVTLSCSPISGHRSVSWYQQTPGQGLQFLFEYFSETQRNKGNFPGRFSGRQFSNSRSEMNVSTLELGDSALYLCASSRGLSYEQYFGPGTRLTVT.

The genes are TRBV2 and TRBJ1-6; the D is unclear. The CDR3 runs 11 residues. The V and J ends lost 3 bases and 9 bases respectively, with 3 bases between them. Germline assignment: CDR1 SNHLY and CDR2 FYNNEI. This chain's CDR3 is CASSDLSPLHF. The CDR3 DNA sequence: TGTGCCAGCAGTGATCTTTCACCCCTCCACTTT. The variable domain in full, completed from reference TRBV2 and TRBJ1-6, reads EPEVTQTPSHQVTQMGQEVILRCVPISNHLYFYWYRQILGQKVEFLVSFYNNEISEKSEIFDDQFSVERPDGSNFTLKIRSTKLEDSAMYFCASSDLSPLHFGNGTRLTVT.

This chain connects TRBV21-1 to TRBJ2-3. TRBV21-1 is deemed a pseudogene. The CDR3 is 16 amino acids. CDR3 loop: CASRNLLAASTDTQYF. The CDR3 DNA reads TGTGCCAGCAGAAATCTCCTAGCGGCTAGCACAGATACGCAGTATTTT.